A single sample gave rise to the 27 T cell receptor beta chains below, sequenced in a study of shared clonotypes between healthy human individuals. TCRdb's copy holds only in-frame clones and misses some; the assay was immunoSEQ multiplex PCR. The table includes more than 600,000 clones, approximately 90% detected once. Only CD45RO-negative cells positively selected for CCR7 counted as naive CD8 cells, so terminally differentiated effector memory CD45RA+ cells were excluded. The material sequenced was naive CD8+ T cells sorted from blood. The receptors derive from a man younger than 45 in good health.

V and J are TRBV29-1 and TRBJ2-1, with 7 bases matching TRBD2. Germline V gene sequence: CDR1 SQVTM, CDR2 ANQGSEA. The trim removed 4 bases at V and 4 bases at J, leaving 7 bases unmatched. The CDR3 sequence is 14 residues long. The CDR3 reads CSVVSLGGYNEQFF. The CDR3 DNA reads as TGCAGCGTTGTCAGCTTGGGAGGGTACAATGAGCAGTTCTTC.

J is TRBJ1-2 and V is TRBV28; the D is unclear. The CDR3 extends over 13 amino acids. CDR1 is MDHEN and CDR2 is SYDVKM in the germline V gene. Deletions cut 3 bases from V and 3 bases from J, with 8 bases between. Written as DNA, the CDR3 is TGTGCCAGCAGTTTGTGGGTTTACTATGGCTACACCTTC. It codes for CASSLWVYYGYTF.

V usage is TRBV28 and J usage is TRBJ1-5; D possibly corresponds to TRBD1 (6 bases). V gave up 3 bases and J gave up 3 bases, with 21 bases separating them. Germline values: CDR1 MDHEN, CDR2 SYDVKM. The CDR3 has 18 amino acids. CDR3 sequence: CASSFPPFGGRNNQPQHF. Written as DNA, the CDR3 is TGTGCCAGCAGTTTCCCCCCTTTCGGGGGCCGGAACAATCAGCCCCAGCATTTT.

The chain is built from TRBV10-1 and TRBJ1-2; maybe TRBD1 (5 bases). Germline assignment: CDR1 WNHNN and CDR2 SYGVQD (reference sequence). The CDR3 is 13 amino acids. Between the trimmed V and J ends, which lost 2 bases and 7 bases, there was a span of 11 bases. CDR3 sequence: CASSEGTPFGYTF. For the CDR3, the DNA is TGCGCCAGCAGTGAGGGGACTCCATTTGGCTACACCTTC.

As for this clone: The identical CDR3 is also encoded by other nucleotide sequences in the sample. The rearrangement uses TRBV7-9 and TRBJ1-1; a weak D match, TRBD1 (6 bases). V dropped 6 bases and J dropped 4 bases, with 18 bases sitting between them. CDR1 SEHNR and CDR2 FQNEAQ come from the germline V gene (reference sequence). This CDR3 is built from 15 residues. CDR3 nucleotide sequence: TGTGCCAGCAGGTTACAGGGTGGCGGTGGCACTGAAGCTTTCTTT. This gives the protein CASRLQGGGGTEAFF.

The rearrangement uses TRBV14 and TRBJ2-7, with 7 nucleotides matching TRBD2. This CDR3 comprises 17 residues. Germline V gene sequence: CDR1 SGHDN, CDR2 FVKESK. With V trimmed by 0 bases and J by 5 bases, 13 bases remained unmatched. The CDR3 region is CASSQDFEGGIRNEQYF. The CDR3 DNA sequence: TGTGCCAGCAGCCAAGACTTTGAGGGAGGGATCCGGAACGAGCAGTACTTC. The full variable domain, rest sourced from reference TRBV14 and TRBJ2-7, is EAGVTQFPSHSVIEKGQTVTLRCDPISGHDNLYWYRRVMGKEIKFLLHFVKESKQDESGMPNNRFLAERTGGTYSTLKVQPAELEDSGVYFCASSQDFEGGIRNEQYFGPGTRLTVT.

The V gene is TRBV10-3, the J gene TRBJ2-7, with a tentative D call TRBD1 (5 bases). The CDR3 sequence is 15 residues long. Germline V gives CDR1 ENHRY, CDR2 SYGVKD. Trimming took 0 bases from V and 1 from J, leaving 10 bases between them. CDR3 sequence: CAISESLDTSYEQYF. The CDR3 DNA follows: TGTGCCATCAGTGAGTCTTTGGACACATCCTACGAGCAGTACTTC.

The CDR3 region has the DNA TGCGCCAGCAGCTTGGACAGAACAGACTACGAGCAGTACTTC. Residues: CASSLDRTDYEQYF. The V gene is TRBV5-1, the J gene TRBJ2-7; D not resolved. The CDR3 covers 14 residues. Germline CDR1 and CDR2: SGHRS and YFSETQ. V was trimmed by 0 bases and J by 3 bases, leaving 10 bases between them.

The chain carries TRBV28 and TRBJ1-1; 8 positions agree with TRBD1. V was pared by 3 bases and J by 1 base, with 1 base of the junction left unmatched. Germline CDR1 reads MDHEN; CDR2 reads SYDVKM. The CDR3 runs 14 residues. For the CDR3, the DNA is TGTGCCAGCAGTTTGGGGACAGGGAACACTGAAGCTTTCTTT. This codes for CASSLGTGNTEAFF.

This chain connects TRBV27 to TRBJ2-3, with TRBD2 matching over 13 bases. The germline V gene encodes CDR1 MNHEY and CDR2 SMNVEV (reference sequence). J was trimmed by 1 base and V by 4 bases; bases with no gene match: 2. CDR3 size: 16 residues. The CDR3 bases are TGTGCCAGCAGTTCCGGGACTAGCGGGGGCACAGATACGCAGTATTTT. It yields the protein CASSSGTSGGTDTQYF.

The sample holds a few counts of this clone. The chain recombines TRBV5-3 with TRBJ2-1; 7 nucleotides agree with TRBD1. TRBV5-3 is an open reading frame, and its role is uncertain. The CDR3 covers 18 residues. The V and J ends lost 0 bases and 0 bases, in that order; junction bases with no gene match: 9. The CDR3 nucleotides are TGTGCCAGAAGCTTGGTAGGACAGGTTATCAGCTCCTACAATGAGCAGTTCTTC. Its translation is CARSLVGQVISSYNEQFF.

The rearrangement links TRBV28 to TRBJ2-1; D could derive from TRBD1 or TRBD2 (5 bases each). The V end was cut by 5 bases, the J end by 2 bases, with 16 bases between. CDR3 length: 16 residues. Germline V lookup: CDR1 MDHEN, CDR2 SYDVKM. Here the CDR3 reads CASSPDRDGTYNEQFF. Here the CDR3 DNA reads TGTGCCAGCAGTCCAGACCGGGACGGAACCTACAATGAGCAGTTCTTC.

The V call is TRBV28, the J call TRBJ2-7; perhaps TRBD1 as D (6 bases). CDR3 length equals 13 residues. From germline, CDR1 is MDHEN and CDR2 SYDVKM. Trimming took 3 bases from V and 3 from J, leaving 9 bases between them. The CDR3: CASSLGASYEQYF. Here the CDR3 DNA reads TGTGCCAGCAGTTTGGGGGCAAGCTACGAGCAGTACTTC.

V is TRBV9 and J is TRBJ2-7, with TRBD2 as a possible D gene (5 bases). There are 15 residues in the CDR3. Trimming cost V 4 bases and J 6 bases, with 20 bases left between them. Looked up from germline, CDR1 is SGDLS and CDR2 is YYNGEE. Written as DNA, the CDR3 is TGTGCCAGCAGCTCCTCAGGAACGGGAAATGGCGAGCAGTACTTC. Encoded protein: CASSSSGTGNGEQYF.

The chain recombines TRBV4-1 with TRBJ2-4; D is undetermined. CDR3 length: 16 residues. The V and J ends lost 0 bases and 1 base respectively, with 10 bases between them. CDR1 is MGHRA and CDR2 is YSYEKL in the germline V gene. The CDR3 loop is CASSQDYEGAKNIQYF. DNA of the CDR3: TGCGCCAGCAGCCAAGATTACGAAGGTGCCAAAAACATTCAGTACTTC.

This chain links TRBV5-4 with TRBJ2-2, with 8 bases identical to TRBD1. Germline values: CDR1 SGHNT, CDR2 YYREEE (reference sequence). The V gene end was trimmed by 0 bases and the J gene end by 5 bases; junction bases not matched to a gene: 0. The CDR3 contains 14 residues. The CDR3 loop reads CASSLGTGTGELFF. Here the CDR3 DNA reads TGTGCCAGCAGCTTGGGGACAGGGACCGGGGAGCTGTTTTTT.

J is TRBJ2-1 and V is TRBV9; D assignment may be TRBD1 or TRBD2 (5 bases each). CDR3 size: 12 residues. In germline, CDR1 is SGDLS, CDR2 YYNGEE. V lost 0 bases, J lost 10 bases, and 8 bases lay in between. The CDR3: CASSVGDLEQFF. CDR3 DNA: TGTGCCAGCAGCGTAGGGGACCTAGAGCAGTTCTTC.

The chain couples TRBV10-1 to TRBJ2-1, with 9 positions matching TRBD2. Germline V CDR1 and CDR2: WNHNN, SYGVQD (reference sequence). V gave up 3 bases and J gave up 0 bases; unmatched junction bases: 6. This CDR3 comprises 17 residues. CDR3 nucleotides: TGCGCCAGCAGTGAAGCGAGGACTAGCGACTCCTACAATGAGCAGTTCTTC. Translated, it gives CASSEARTSDSYNEQFF.

The V call is TRBV9, the J call TRBJ2-7; D perhaps matches TRBD2 (6 bases). This CDR3 has 15 amino acids. Between the trimmed V and J ends, which lost 0 bases and 3 bases, there was a span of 13 bases. Germline CDR1 and CDR2: SGDLS and YYNGEE. CDR3 nucleotide sequence: TGTGCCAGCAGCGTAGAACCGGGGGTCCTCTACGAGCAGTACTTC. This encodes CASSVEPGVLYEQYF.

This chain links TRBV7-3 with TRBJ2-3, with D unresolved. CDR1 and CDR2 from the germline V gene are SGHTA and FQGTGA. The V end lost 0 bases, the J end lost 3 bases, and 10 bases lay between the germline ends. The CDR3 has 15 amino acids. CDR3 in amino acids: CASSLTPDGTDTQYF. The CDR3 nucleotides are TGTGCCAGCAGCTTAACCCCTGACGGAACAGATACGCAGTATTTT.

The sample holds one count of this clone. CDR3 sequence (DNA): TGTGCCACCAGCAGAGATCTGATACTAGGCGAGCAGTACTTC. It is translated as CATSRDLILGEQYF. This sequence joins TRBV15 and TRBJ2-7, with D tentatively TRBD2 (5 bases). Germline CDR1 and CDR2: LNHNV and YYDKDF (reference sequence). This CDR3 is built from 14 residues. Trimming cost V 0 bases and J 6 bases, with 12 bases left between them.

The V gene is TRBV7-9, the J gene TRBJ2-2; no clear D. V lost 4 bases and J lost 6, with 6 bases in between. Germline lookup yields CDR1 SEHNR and CDR2 FQNEAQ (reference sequence). The CDR3 extends over 12 amino acids. CDR3: CASSSPSGELFF. The DNA for the CDR3 is TGTGCCAGCAGCTCCCCGTCCGGGGAGCTGTTTTTT.

The chain recombines TRBV27 with TRBJ1-1, with 10 nucleotides matching TRBD1. Per germline, CDR1 MNHEY and CDR2 SMNVEV (reference sequence). The length of the CDR3 is 17 residues. The V segment lost 6 bases and the J segment 0 bases; nucleotides outside the gene matches: 10. The CDR3 reads CASSWVGTGDMNTEAFF. The CDR3 nucleotides read TGTGCCAGCAGCTGGGTCGGGACAGGGGACATGAACACTGAAGCTTTCTTT.

J is TRBJ2-7 and V is TRBV11-2; no firm D call. Germline V CDR1 and CDR2: SGHAT, FQNNGV. The CDR3 sequence is 12 residues long. V was trimmed by 5 bases and J by 4 bases, leaving 9 bases between them. CDR3 coding DNA: TGTGCCAGCAGCCGTAATAGATACGAGCAGTACTTC. This sequence encodes CASSRNRYEQYF.

The chain couples TRBV28 to TRBJ2-2; 9 nucleotides align to TRBD1. CDR3 size: 15 residues. Trimming removed 5 bases from V and 6 bases from J; junction bases left unmatched: 7. CDR1 and CDR2 from the germline V gene are MDHEN and SYDVKM. The CDR3 region is CASSKQGAFPGELFF. CDR3 in DNA: TGTGCCAGCAGTAAACAGGGGGCCTTCCCCGGGGAGCTGTTTTTT.

The chain uses TRBV11-2 and TRBJ2-1; D may be TRBD2 (5 bases). Per the germline V gene, CDR1 is SGHAT and CDR2 is FQNNGV. This CDR3 is 17 amino acids long. The germline V and J ends were trimmed by 5 bases and 0 bases, with 17 bases remaining between them. The CDR3 reads CASSPREVPLSYNEQFF. The CDR3 region has the DNA TGTGCCAGCAGCCCCCGGGAAGTACCCCTCTCCTACAATGAGCAGTTCTTC. The whole variable domain, filled in from reference TRBV11-2 and TRBJ2-1, reads EAGVAQSPRYKIIEKRQSVAFWCNPISGHATLYWYQQILGQGPKLLIQFQNNGVVDDSQLPKDRFSAERLKGVDSTLKIQPAKLEDSAVYLCASSPREVPLSYNEQFFGPGTRLTVL.

This clone was seen only once. V usage is TRBV7-6 and J usage is TRBJ1-4; 8 bases match TRBD1. Germline CDR1 is SGHVS and CDR2 is FNYEAQ. The ends lost 4 bases at V and 3 bases at J; junction bases unmatched: 4. There are 15 residues in the CDR3. The CDR3 region is CASSSRTGSNEKLFF. DNA for the CDR3: TGTGCCAGCAGCTCCCGGACAGGGTCTAATGAAAAACTGTTTTTT.